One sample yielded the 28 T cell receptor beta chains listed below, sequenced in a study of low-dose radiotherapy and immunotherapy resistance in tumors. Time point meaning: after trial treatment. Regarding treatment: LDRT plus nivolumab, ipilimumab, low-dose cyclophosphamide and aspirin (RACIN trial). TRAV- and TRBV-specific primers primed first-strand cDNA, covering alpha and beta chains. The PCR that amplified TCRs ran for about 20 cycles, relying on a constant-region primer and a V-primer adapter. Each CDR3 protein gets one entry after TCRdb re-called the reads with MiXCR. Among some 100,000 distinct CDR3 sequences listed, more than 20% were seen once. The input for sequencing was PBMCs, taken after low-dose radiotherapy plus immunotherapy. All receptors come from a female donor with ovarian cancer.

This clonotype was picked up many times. This CDR3 is CASSQEETQYF. The CDR3 coding sequence is TGTGCCAGCAGCCAAGAAGAGACCCAGTACTTC. V is TRBV3-1 and J is TRBJ2-5; D unclear. CDR3 length: 11 residues. Trimming shortened V by 0 bases and J by 4 bases, and 0 bases separated the two germline ends. Per germline, CDR1 LGHDT and CDR2 YNNKEL (reference sequence).

The DNA of the CDR3 is TGTGCCAGCAGAAGACTCGATGGAGGTTCACCCCTCCACTTT. Protein: CASRRLDGGSPLHF. The chain has TRBV6-2 or TRBV6-3 and TRBJ1-6, with no clear D. Germline V gene sequence: CDR1 MNHEY, CDR2 SVGEGT. The V end was cut by 6 bases, the J end by 9 bases, with 15 bases between. The length of the CDR3 is 14 residues.

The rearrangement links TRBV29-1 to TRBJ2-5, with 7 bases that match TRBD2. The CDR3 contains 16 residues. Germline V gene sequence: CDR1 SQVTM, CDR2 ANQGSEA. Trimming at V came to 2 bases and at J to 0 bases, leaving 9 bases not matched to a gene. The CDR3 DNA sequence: TGCAGCGTTGAATCACCGACTAGCCTGTACCAAGAGACCCAGTACTTC. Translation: CSVESPTSLYQETQYF.

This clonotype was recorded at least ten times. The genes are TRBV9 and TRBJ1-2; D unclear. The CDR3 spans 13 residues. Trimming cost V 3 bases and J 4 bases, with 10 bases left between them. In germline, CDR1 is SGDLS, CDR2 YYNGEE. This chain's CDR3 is CASSGPEPYGYTF. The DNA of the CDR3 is TGTGCCAGCAGCGGCCCCGAGCCCTATGGCTACACCTTC.

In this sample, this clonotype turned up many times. CDR3 bases: TGTGCCAGCAGCTTAGACAGGGGGCGTTGGCAGCCCCAGCATTTT. This gives the protein CASSLDRGRWQPQHF. J is TRBJ1-5 and V is TRBV7-2; 9 bases line up with TRBD1. This CDR3 region has 15 residues. V lost 1 base, J lost 7 bases, and 5 bases stayed unmatched. CDR1 is SGHTA, CDR2 FQGNSA, per germline.

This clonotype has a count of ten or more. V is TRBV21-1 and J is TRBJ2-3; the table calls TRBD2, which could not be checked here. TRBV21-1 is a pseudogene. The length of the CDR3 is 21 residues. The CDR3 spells CASRASSPPGLAAYSTDTQYF. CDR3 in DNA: TGTGCCAGCAGGGCAAGCTCCCCTCCGGGACTAGCGGCATATAGCACAGATACGCAGTATTTT.

CDR3 loop: CASSFPGNPSTNEKLFF. The CDR3 DNA reads as TGTGCCAGCAGTTTCCCGGGGAACCCGTCAACTAATGAAAAACTGTTTTTT. The V call is TRBV6-5, the J call TRBJ1-4; D unclear. CDR3 length equals 17 residues. V gave up 4 bases and J gave up 0 bases, with 15 bases separating them. From germline, CDR1 is MNHEY and CDR2 SVGAGI.

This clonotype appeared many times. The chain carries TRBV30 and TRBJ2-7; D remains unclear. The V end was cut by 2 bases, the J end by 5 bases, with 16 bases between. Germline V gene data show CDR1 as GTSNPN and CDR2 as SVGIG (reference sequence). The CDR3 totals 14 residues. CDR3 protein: CAWSQLLPGHEQYF. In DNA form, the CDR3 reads TGTGCCTGGAGTCAACTTCTTCCCGGCCACGAGCAGTACTTC. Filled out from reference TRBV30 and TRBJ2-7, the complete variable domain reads SQTIHQWPATLVQPVGSPLSLECTVEGTSNPNLYWYRQAAGRGLQLLFYSVGIGQISSEVPQNLSASRPQDRQFILSSKKLLLSDSGFYLCAWSQLLPGHEQYFGPGTRLTVT.

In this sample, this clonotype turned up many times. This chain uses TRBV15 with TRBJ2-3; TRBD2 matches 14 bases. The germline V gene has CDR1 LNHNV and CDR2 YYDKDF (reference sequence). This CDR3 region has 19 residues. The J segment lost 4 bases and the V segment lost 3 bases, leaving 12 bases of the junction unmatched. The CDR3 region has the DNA TGTGCCACCAGCAGGGGACTAGCGGGAGATCTCTTTAGCCCAGATACGCAGTATTTT. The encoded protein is CATSRGLAGDLFSPDTQYF.

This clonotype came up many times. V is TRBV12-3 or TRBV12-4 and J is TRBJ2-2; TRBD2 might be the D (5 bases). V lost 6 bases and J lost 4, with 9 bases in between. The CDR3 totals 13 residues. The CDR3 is CASSVGGTGELFF. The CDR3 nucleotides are TGTGCCAGCAGCGTAGGAGGCACCGGGGAGCTGTTTTTT.

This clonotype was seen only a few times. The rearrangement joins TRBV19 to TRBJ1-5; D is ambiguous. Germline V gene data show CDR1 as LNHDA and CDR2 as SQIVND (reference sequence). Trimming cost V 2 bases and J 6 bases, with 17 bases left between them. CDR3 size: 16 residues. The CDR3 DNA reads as TGTGCCAGTAGTATACAATGGGCGATAGGGTCTCAGCCCCAGCATTTT. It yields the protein CASSIQWAIGSQPQHF.

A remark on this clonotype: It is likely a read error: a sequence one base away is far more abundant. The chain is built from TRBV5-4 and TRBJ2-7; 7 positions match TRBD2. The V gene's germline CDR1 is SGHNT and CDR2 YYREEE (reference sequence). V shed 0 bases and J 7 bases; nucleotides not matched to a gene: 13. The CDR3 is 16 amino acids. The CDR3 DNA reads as TGTGCCAGCAGCTTGGGCGGGTCTAGCGGAAACAATGAGCAGTACTTC. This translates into CASSLGGSSGNNEQYF.

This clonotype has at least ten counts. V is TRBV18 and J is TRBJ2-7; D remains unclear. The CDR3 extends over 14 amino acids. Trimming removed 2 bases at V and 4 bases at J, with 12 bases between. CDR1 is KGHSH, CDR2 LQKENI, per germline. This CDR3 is CASSPMRLPYEQYF. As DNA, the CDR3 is TGTGCCAGCTCACCAATGCGGTTACCATACGAGCAGTACTTC.

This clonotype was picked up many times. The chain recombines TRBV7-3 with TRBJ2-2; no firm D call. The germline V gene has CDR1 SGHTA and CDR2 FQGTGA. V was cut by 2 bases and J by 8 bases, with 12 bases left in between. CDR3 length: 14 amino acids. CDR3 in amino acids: CASSLVAPGGELFF. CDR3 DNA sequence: TGTGCCAGCAGCTTAGTCGCTCCAGGAGGGGAGCTGTTTTTT.

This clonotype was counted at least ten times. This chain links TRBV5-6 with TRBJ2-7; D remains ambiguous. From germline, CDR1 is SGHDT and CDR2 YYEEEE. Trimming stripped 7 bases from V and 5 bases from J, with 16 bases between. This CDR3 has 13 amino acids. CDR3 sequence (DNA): TGTGCCAGCGGGCGCTTATCGAACGACGAGCAGTACTTC. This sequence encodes CASGRLSNDEQYF.

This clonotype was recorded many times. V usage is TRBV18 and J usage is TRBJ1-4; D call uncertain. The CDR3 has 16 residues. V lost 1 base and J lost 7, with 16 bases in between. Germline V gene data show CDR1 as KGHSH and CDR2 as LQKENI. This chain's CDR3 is CASSPLSQGRAEKLFF. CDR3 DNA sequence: TGTGCCAGCTCACCACTCTCGCAAGGGAGGGCTGAAAAACTGTTTTTT.

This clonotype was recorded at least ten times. CDR3 nucleotides: TGTGCCAGCACGGGGCCAGGGTTCTCTAATGAAAAACTGTTTTTT. Its protein product is CASTGPGFSNEKLFF. The V gene is TRBV28, the J gene TRBJ1-4; possible D gene TRBD1, 5 bases. Trimming took off 7 bases at V and 3 bases at J, with 15 bases between the two ends. Looked up from germline, CDR1 is MDHEN and CDR2 is SYDVKM. There are 15 residues in the CDR3.

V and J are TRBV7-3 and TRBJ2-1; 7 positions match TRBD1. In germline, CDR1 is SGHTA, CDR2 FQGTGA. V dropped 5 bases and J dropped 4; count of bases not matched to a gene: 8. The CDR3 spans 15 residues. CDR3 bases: TGTGCCAGCAGCGACAGGGCGGCAGCTTACAATGAGCAGTTCTTC. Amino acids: CASSDRAAAYNEQFF.

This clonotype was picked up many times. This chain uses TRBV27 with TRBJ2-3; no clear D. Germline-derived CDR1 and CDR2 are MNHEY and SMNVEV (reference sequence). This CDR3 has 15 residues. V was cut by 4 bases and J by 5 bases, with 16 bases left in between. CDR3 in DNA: TGTGCCAGCAGTTCCCCGTCCATGAGGAAAGATACGCAGTATTTT. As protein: CASSSPSMRKDTQYF.

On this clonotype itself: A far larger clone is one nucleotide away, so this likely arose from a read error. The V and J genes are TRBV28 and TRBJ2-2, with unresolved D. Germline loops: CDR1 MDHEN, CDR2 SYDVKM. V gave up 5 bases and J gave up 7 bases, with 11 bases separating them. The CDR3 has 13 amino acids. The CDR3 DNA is TGTGCCAGCAGTGATGCCTTCCACGGGGAGCTGTTTTTT. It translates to CASSDAFHGELFF.

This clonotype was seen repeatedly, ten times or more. The CDR3 is CSAEVGTAFYGYTF. CDR3 in DNA: TGCAGTGCAGAAGTTGGGACAGCGTTCTATGGCTACACCTTC. This chain links TRBV20-1 with TRBJ1-2; 7 bases are shared with TRBD1. CDR3 size: 14 residues. Trimming at V came to 6 bases and at J to 4 bases, leaving 11 bases not matched to a gene. CDR1 is DFQATT and CDR2 is SNEGSKA in the germline V gene (reference sequence).

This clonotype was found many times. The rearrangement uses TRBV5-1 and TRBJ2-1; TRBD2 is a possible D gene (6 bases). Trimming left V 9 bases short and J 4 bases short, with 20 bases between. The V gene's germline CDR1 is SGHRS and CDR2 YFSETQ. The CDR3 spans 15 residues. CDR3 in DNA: TGCGCCACCGGTTATAGCGGTCTTTTATACAATGAGCAGTTCTTC. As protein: CATGYSGLLYNEQFF.

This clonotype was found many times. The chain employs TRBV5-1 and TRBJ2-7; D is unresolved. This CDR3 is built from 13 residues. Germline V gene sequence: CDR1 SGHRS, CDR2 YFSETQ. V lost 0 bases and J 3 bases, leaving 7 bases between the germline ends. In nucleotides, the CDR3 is TGCGCCAGCAGCTTGGCCTGGGGCTACGAGCAGTACTTC. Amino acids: CASSLAWGYEQYF. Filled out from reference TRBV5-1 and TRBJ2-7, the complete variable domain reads KAGVTQTPRYLIKTRGQQVTLSCSPISGHRSVSWYQQTPGQGLQFLFEYFSETQRNKGNFPGRFSGRQFSNSRSEMNVSTLELGDSALYLCASSLAWGYEQYFGPGTRLTVT.

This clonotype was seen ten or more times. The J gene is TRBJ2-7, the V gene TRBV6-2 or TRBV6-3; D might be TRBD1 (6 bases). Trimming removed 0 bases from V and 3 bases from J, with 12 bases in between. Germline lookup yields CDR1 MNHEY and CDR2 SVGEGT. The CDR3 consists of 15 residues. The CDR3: CASSYSAGAGYEQYF. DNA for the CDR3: TGTGCCAGCAGTTACTCGGCAGGGGCGGGCTACGAGCAGTACTTC.

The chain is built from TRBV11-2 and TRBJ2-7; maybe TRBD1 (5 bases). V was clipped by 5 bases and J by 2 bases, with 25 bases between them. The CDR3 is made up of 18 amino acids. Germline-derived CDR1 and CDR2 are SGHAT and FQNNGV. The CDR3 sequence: CASSLQYNPRGRAYEQYF. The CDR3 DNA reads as TGTGCCAGCAGCCTACAATACAACCCTAGGGGAAGGGCCTACGAGCAGTACTTC.

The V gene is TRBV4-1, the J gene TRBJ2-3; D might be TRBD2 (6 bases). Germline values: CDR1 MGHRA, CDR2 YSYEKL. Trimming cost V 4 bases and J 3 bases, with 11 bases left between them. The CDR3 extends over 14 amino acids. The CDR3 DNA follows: TGCGCCAGCAGCCTCGGGACTGGAACAGATACGCAGTATTTT. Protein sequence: CASSLGTGTDTQYF.

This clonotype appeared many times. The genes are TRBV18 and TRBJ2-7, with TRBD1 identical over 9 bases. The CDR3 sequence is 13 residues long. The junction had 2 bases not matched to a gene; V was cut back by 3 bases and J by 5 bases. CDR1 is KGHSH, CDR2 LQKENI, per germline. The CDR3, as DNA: TGTGCCAGCTCACCGAGGACAGGGGACGAGCAGTACTTC. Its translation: CASSPRTGDEQYF. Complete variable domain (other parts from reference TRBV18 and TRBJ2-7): NAGVMQNPRHLVRRRGQEARLRCSPMKGHSHVYWYRQLPEEGLKFMVYLQKENIIDESGMPKERFSAEFPKEGPSILRIQQVVRGDSAAYFCASSPRTGDEQYFGPGTRLTVT.

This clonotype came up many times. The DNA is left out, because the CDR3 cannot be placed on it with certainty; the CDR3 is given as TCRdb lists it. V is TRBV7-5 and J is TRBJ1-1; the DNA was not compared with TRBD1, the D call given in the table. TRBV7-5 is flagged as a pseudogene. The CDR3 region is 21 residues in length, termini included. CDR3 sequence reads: CISVPEAHAPTGRYMNTEAFF.